The rows below give T cell receptor beta chains drawn from one sample of a study of blood T cell repertoires in COVID-19. TCRdb's table, derived via immunoSEQ multiplex PCR, lists solely in-frame clones and lacks some. The table has 200,000 to 250,000 clones, roughly 89% seen once. The material sequenced was PBMCs or T cells enriched from blood (not recorded which). These receptors were obtained from a woman between 25 and 40 years old with acute COVID-19. The CDR3 runs from the conserved cysteine through the conserved F or W. D genes are given only for firm matches. Where a row states a size, it is once, few, many or the class of an expanded clone; other rows omit it.

clone size	V gene	J gene	D gene	CDR3 protein	CDR3 DNA
.	TRBV29-1	TRBJ1-3	TRBD1	CSATRTGDGGNTIYF	TGCAGCGCGACCCGGACAGGGGATGGTGGAAACACCATATATTTT
.	TRBV29-1	TRBJ1-1	TRBD1	CSVADRDRAFF	TGCAGCGTTGCGGACAGGGATCGGGCTTTCTTT
.	TRBV30	TRBJ1-6	.	CAWSVPAGENSPLHF	TGTGCCTGGAGTGTACCCGCAGGGGAAAATTCACCCCTCCACTTT
.	TRBV5-1	TRBJ2-1	TRBD2	CASSLAGLAGGNEQFF	TGCGCCAGCAGCTTGGCGGGGCTAGCGGGCGGGAATGAGCAGTTCTTC
once	TRBV4-3	TRBJ2-1	.	CASSRIQGLEYNEQFF	TGCGCCAGCAGCCGAATCCAGGGGTTGGAGTACAATGAGCAGTTCTTC
once	TRBV7-8	TRBJ1-5	.	CASSLLGRGEGNQPQHF	TGTGCCAGCAGCTTATTGGGCAGGGGTGAAGGCAATCAGCCCCAGCATTTT
.	TRBV7-8	TRBJ2-7	TRBD2	CASSLVRGGQYEQYF	TGTGCCAGCAGCTTAGTGCGGGGGGGACAATACGAGCAGTACTTC
.	TRBV5-1	TRBJ2-7	.	CASSLGGLSYEQYF	TGCGCCAGCAGCTTGGGGGGCCTGTCCTACGAGCAGTACTTC
.	TRBV27	TRBJ1-1	.	CASQGSTEAFF	TGTGCCAGTCAGGGGAGCACTGAAGCTTTCTTT
.	TRBV5-1	TRBJ2-1	TRBD2	CASSWTSGGAEQFF	TGCGCCAGCAGCTGGACTAGCGGGGGGGCTGAGCAGTTCTTC
.	TRBV6-5	TRBJ1-5	TRBD1	CASSLDRATQHF	TGTGCCAGCAGTTTGGACAGGGCCACCCAGCATTTT
.	TRBV20-1	TRBJ1-3	.	CSVQGGNTIYF	TGCAGTGTCCAGGGGGGAAACACCATATATTTT
once	TRBV3-1/TRBV3-2	TRBJ1-2	TRBD1	CASSQTGKDYGYTF	TGTGCCAGCAGCCAGACAGGGAAAGACTATGGCTACACCTTC
.	TRBV13	TRBJ2-2	TRBD1	CASSEDGQGRYGELFF	TGTGCCAGCAGCGAAGACGGACAGGGGCGGTACGGGGAGCTGTTTTTT
.	TRBV4-2	TRBJ1-6	.	CASSSGGSPLHF	TGTGCCAGCAGCTCGGGGGGCTCACCCCTCCACTTT
.	TRBV5-1	TRBJ1-5	.	CARSPRGGEQPQHF	TGCGCCCGCAGCCCCCGGGGGGGGGAGCAGCCCCAGCATTTT
.	TRBV6-5	TRBJ2-3	.	CASSYSLASNTDTQYF	TGTGCCAGCAGTTACTCCTTGGCTAGCAACACAGATACGCAGTATTTT
.	TRBV4-1	TRBJ1-1	.	CASSQEVSRLEAFF	TGCGCCAGCAGCCAAGAGGTATCCCGCCTAGAAGCTTTCTTT
.	TRBV19	TRBJ1-5	.	CASSYREWYSNQPQHF	TGTGCCAGTAGTTACAGGGAGTGGTATAGCAATCAGCCCCAGCATTTT
.	TRBV6-1	TRBJ2-3	.	CASSERERSTDTQYF	TGTGCCAGCAGTGAAAGAGAGCGGAGCACAGATACGCAGTATTTT
.	TRBV29-1	TRBJ2-3	.	CSVEVLLATTTDTQYF	TGCAGCGTTGAGGTACTGCTAGCCACCACCACAGATACGCAGTATTTT
.	TRBV7-9	TRBJ1-4	TRBD1	CASRPGQDNEKLFF	TGTGCCAGCAGGCCGGGACAGGACAATGAAAAACTGTTTTTT
.	TRBV4-3	TRBJ2-2	TRBD1	CASSQDPRIAGYRGTTGELFF	TGCGCCAGCAGCCAAGACCCTCGAATCGCCGGGTACAGGGGAACTACCGGGGAGCTGTTTTTT
.	TRBV12-5	TRBJ1-5	.	CASGLDEWGGAVMAQHF	TGTGCTAGTGGTTTAGACGAGTGGGGGGGTGCAGTAATGGCCCAGCATTTT
.	TRBV18	TRBJ2-1	TRBD2	CASSPPGLAGDEQFF	TGTGCCAGCTCACCACCGGGGCTAGCGGGGGATGAGCAGTTCTTC
many	TRBV4-1	TRBJ2-2	.	CASSQVDMGLNTGELFF	TGCGCCAGCAGCCAAGTGGACATGGGCCTGAACACCGGGGAGCTGTTTTTT
once	TRBV27	TRBJ1-1	.	CASSLIGTLNTEAFF	TGTGCCAGCAGTTTAATTGGGACACTGAACACTGAAGCTTTCTTT
.	TRBV10-3	TRBJ2-7	.	CAISDNYEQYF	TGTGCCATCAGTGATAACTACGAGCAGTACTTC
.	TRBV27	TRBJ2-2	TRBD1	CASSMGQGFGELFF	TGTGCCAGCAGTATGGGACAGGGGTTCGGGGAGCTGTTTTTT
.	TRBV19	TRBJ1-5	.	CASSIGRAEQEHQPQHF	TGTGCCAGTAGTATAGGTAGGGCAGAACAGGAGCATCAGCCCCAGCATTTT
few	TRBV14	TRBJ1-2	.	CASSQDSRQRNGYTF	TGTGCCAGCAGCCAAGATAGTCGACAGAGGAATGGCTACACCTTC
few	TRBV7-8	TRBJ2-2	.	CASSAGTVFTGELFF	TGTGCCAGCAGCGCGGGGACAGTTTTCACCGGGGAGCTGTTTTTT
.	TRBV3-1/TRBV3-2	TRBJ2-7	TRBD1	CASSPGTGNYEQYF	TGTGCCAGCAGCCCCGGGACAGGGAACTACGAGCAGTACTTC
.	TRBV19	TRBJ1-2	.	CASQINYGYTF	TGTGCCAGCCAGATTAACTATGGCTACACCTTC
.	TRBV27	TRBJ1-5	TRBD1	CASSSLTGSINQPQHF	TGTGCCAGCAGTTCCCTGACAGGGAGTATCAATCAGCCCCAGCATTTT
.	TRBV2	TRBJ1-4	.	CASSEYHTATNEKLFF	TGTGCCAGCAGTGAATATCATACTGCAACTAATGAAAAACTGTTTTTT
.	TRBV5-1	TRBJ1-6	.	CASSLRQSEYGSPLHF	TGCGCCAGCAGCCTTAGACAGTCGGAATATGGTTCACCCCTCCACTTT
.	TRBV13	TRBJ2-1	.	CASSDRQGSPAEQFF	TGTGCCAGCAGCGATCGCCAGGGGTCCCCCGCTGAGCAGTTCTTC